This TCR beta chain was identified during a study of technical replicates of blood from several donors. Germline loops: CDR1 SGDLS, CDR2 YYNGEE. This CDR3 is 15 amino acids long. Trimming took off 0 bases at V and 7 bases at J, with 17 bases between the two ends. The count of this clone is one. Sequencing was performed with immunoSEQ multiplex PCR; in TCRdb, only in-frame clones are kept and a portion is missing. The profile shows more than 65,000 clones, roughly 92% of them singletons. Specimen: T cells isolated from PBMCs. The receptor was isolated from a human donor in good health. This sequence joins TRBV9 and TRBJ2-7, with D perhaps matching TRBD1 (6 bases). DNA for the CDR3: TGTGCCAGCAGCGTAGTAGGGGGAGCTACTCAAGAGCAGTACTTC. It translates to CASSVVGGATQEQYF.